This passage covers 13 T cell receptor beta chains from one sample sequenced in a study of CD8 T cells in ankylosing spondylitis. One entry per CDR3 protein, called by TCRdb with MiXCR from the 5' RACE reads. The sample contains a few hundred thousand distinct CDR3 sequences, 15% to 20% of which appear only once. The sequenced material came from blood, either unsorted or a sorted T cell fraction (not recorded which). The source is a male donor with ankylosing spondylitis or in good health (not recorded which).

A few counts support this clonotype. The chain recombines TRBV20-1 with TRBJ2-3; TRBD2 matches 10 bases. With 5 bases clipped from V and 1 base from J, the junction kept 3 bases outside the gene matches. The CDR3 has 14 amino acids. Germline loops: CDR1 DFQATT, CDR2 SNEGSKA (reference sequence). CDR3 bases: TGCAGTGCTCGCACTAGCGGGGGCACAGATACGCAGTATTTT. Protein: CSARTSGGTDTQYF.

There are a few counts of this clonotype. The V call is TRBV20-1, the J call TRBJ2-1, with D unresolved. The CDR3 length is 15 residues. The V gene lost 1 base and the J gene lost 1 base, with 11 bases spanning the gap. Germline V gene data show CDR1 as DFQATT and CDR2 as SNEGSKA (reference sequence). The CDR3 sequence is CSARGEIRSYNEQFF. CDR3 DNA sequence: TGCAGTGCTAGAGGAGAGATTAGGTCCTACAATGAGCAGTTCTTC.

V is TRBV2 and J is TRBJ1-3; TRBD1 is a possible D gene (5 bases). This CDR3 has 16 amino acids. V was trimmed by 5 bases and J by 1 base, leaving 15 bases between them. From germline, CDR1 is SNHLY and CDR2 FYNNEI. The CDR3 is CASSYPSGLSGNTIYF. The CDR3 DNA reads as TGTGCCAGCAGTTATCCTTCAGGGTTGTCTGGAAACACCATATATTTT. The whole variable domain, filled in from reference TRBV2 and TRBJ1-3, reads EPEVTQTPSHQVTQMGQEVILRCVPISNHLYFYWYRQILGQKVEFLVSFYNNEISEKSEIFDDQFSVERPDGSNFTLKIRSTKLEDSAMYFCASSYPSGLSGNTIYFGEGSWLTVV.

This clonotype was detected a few times. The J gene is TRBJ2-1, the V gene TRBV6-1; a weak D match, TRBD1 (5 bases). The V and J ends lost 9 bases and 0 bases respectively, with 15 bases between them. The CDR3 totals 15 residues. CDR1 MNHNS and CDR2 SASEGT come from the germline V gene. CDR3 bases: TGTGCCAGTAGGGGATGGCGGCCCTCCTACAATGAGCAGTTCTTC. This codes for CASRGWRPSYNEQFF.

This clonotype was counted many times. The chain employs TRBV7-9 and TRBJ2-2; the D is unclear. Per germline, CDR1 SEHNR and CDR2 FQNEAQ (reference sequence). The V gene lost 9 bases and the J gene lost 1 base, with 12 bases spanning the gap. This CDR3 contains 14 residues. The CDR3: CASGAQLNTGELFF. In nucleotides, the CDR3 is TGTGCCAGTGGAGCACAGCTGAACACCGGGGAGCTGTTTTTT. The full variable domain, rest sourced from reference TRBV7-9 and TRBJ2-2, is DTGVSQNPRHKITKRGQNVTFRCDPISEHNRLYWYRQTLGQGPEFLTYFQNEAQLEKSRLLSDRFSAERPKGSFSTLEIQRTEQGDSAMYLCASGAQLNTGELFFGEGSRLTVL.

This clonotype turned up a few times. The chain is built from TRBV20-1 and TRBJ1-1; D remains ambiguous. V was pared by 6 bases and J by 1 base, with 12 bases between. The CDR3 consists of 13 residues. The germline V gene encodes CDR1 DFQATT and CDR2 SNEGSKA (reference sequence). This CDR3 reads CSARAGWNTEAFF. DNA for the CDR3: TGCAGTGCGAGGGCCGGCTGGAACACTGAAGCTTTCTTT.

This clonotype was counted between two and nine times. This rearrangement joins TRBV27 to TRBJ2-7; D remains ambiguous. Deletions cut 5 bases from V and 3 bases from J, with 17 bases between. The CDR3 runs 15 residues. Germline V lookup: CDR1 MNHEY, CDR2 SMNVEV (reference sequence). CDR3 region: CASSPTLGIRYEQYF. Written as DNA, the CDR3 is TGTGCCAGCAGTCCGACGTTGGGGATCCGCTACGAGCAGTACTTC.

This rearrangement joins TRBV4-1 to TRBJ2-5, with 11 bases fitting TRBD2. V dropped 0 bases and J dropped 5; count of bases not matched to a gene: 8. CDR1 and CDR2 from the germline V gene are MGHRA and YSYEKL. This CDR3 region has 17 residues. The CDR3 DNA follows: TGCGCCAGCAGCCAAGATCGTACTAGCGGGAGTTATGAGACCCAGTACTTC. Protein sequence: CASSQDRTSGSYETQYF.

CDR3 coding DNA: TGTGCCAGCAGCCCTCCTTCCGGGATCCCTCTCTACGAGCAGTACTTC. Protein sequence: CASSPPSGIPLYEQYF. The chain joins TRBV28 to TRBJ2-7; a possible D gene is TRBD2 (5 bases). CDR3 length equals 16 residues. The germline V gene has CDR1 MDHEN and CDR2 SYDVKM. The V end was cut by 6 bases, the J end by 3 bases, with 21 bases between.

The chain joins TRBV7-2 to TRBJ2-7; D unresolved. This CDR3 has 13 amino acids. V lost 5 bases, J lost 3 bases, and 11 bases lay in between. The germline gives CDR1 SGHTA, CDR2 FQGNSA. The CDR3 DNA reads as TGTGCCAGCAGCCCTGAGGCAGGCTACGAGCAGTACTTC. Amino acid sequence: CASSPEAGYEQYF.

The chain carries TRBV5-1 and TRBJ2-7; 7 bases are shared with TRBD1. CDR3 size: 14 residues. CDR1 is SGHRS and CDR2 is YFSETQ in the germline V gene. V dropped 0 bases and J dropped 4; count of bases not matched to a gene: 4. The CDR3 loop reads CASSLGDSKYEQYF. In DNA, the CDR3 is TGCGCCAGCAGCTTGGGGGACAGCAAGTACGAGCAGTACTTC.

On this clonotype itself: Sequence at one end of the junction differs from germline and may be a read error. The V call is TRBV12-3 or TRBV12-4, the J call TRBJ2-1; the match to TRBD1 covers 9 bases. This CDR3 is 16 amino acids long. The CDR3 bases are TGTGCCGGCAGTCCCGGGACAGGGTCGAATTACAATGAGCAGTTCTTC. It specifies CAGSPGTGSNYNEQFF.

The J gene is TRBJ1-1, the V gene TRBV20-1; D possibly corresponds to TRBD1 (6 bases). This CDR3 contains 12 residues. The germline CDR1 and CDR2 sequences are DFQATT and SNEGSKA (reference sequence). V lost 7 bases to trimming and J lost 1 base, with 10 bases between them. The CDR3 region is CSGLQGNTEAFF. The CDR3 DNA reads TGCAGTGGCCTACAGGGGAACACTGAAGCTTTCTTT.